These T cell receptor beta chains were read from a single sample in a study of T cell repertoires in ileal Crohn's disease. Method: immunoSEQ multiplex PCR; TCRdb's copy keeps in-frame clones and lacks some. The sample yields more than 11,000 clones, less than 85% seen once. The sequenced sample was ileal tissue. Receptor source: an adult with Crohn's disease. The CDR3 runs from the conserved cysteine through the conserved F or W. A D gene is named only where the DNA matches it firmly. Not every row has a clone size; where given, it reads once, few, many or a size class.

.	TRBV19	.	TRBJ1-5	TGTGCCAGTAGCAGTGATAGCAATCAGCCCCAGCATTTT	CASSSDSNQPQHF
.	TRBV2	.	TRBJ1-2	TGTGCCAGCAGTAAGGTGGAGGGCGCCCTTAGCTACACCTTC	CASSKVEGALSYTF
.	TRBV5-5	TRBD1	TRBJ1-5	TGTGCCAGCAGCAGAGGACAGGGTGAGAGCTGGCAGCCCCAGCATTTT	CASSRGQGESWQPQHF
few	TRBV6-1	.	TRBJ1-2	TGTGCCAGCGACGGGGGAAACCTATACCGCTATGGCTACACCTTC	CASDGGNLYRYGYTF
.	TRBV5-1	TRBD2	TRBJ2-7	TGCGCCAGCAGCTTGTTTAGCGGGGGGGCTATCTACGAGCAGTACTTC	CASSLFSGGAIYEQYF
.	TRBV5-6	TRBD2	TRBJ2-7	TGTGCCAGCAGCTTGACTAGCGGGGGGGTATATTACGAGCAGTACTTC	CASSLTSGGVYYEQYF
.	TRBV7-9	TRBD1	TRBJ1-2	TGTGCCAGCAGCAGGGGACAGGGGGCCAACGGCTACACCTTC	CASSRGQGANGYTF
.	TRBV2	.	TRBJ1-2	TGTGCCACAACGACAACTAACTATGGCTACACCTTC	CATTTTNYGYTF
.	TRBV29-1	.	TRBJ1-5	TGTCCTCGAAGTCGGTCCAACTGCGTACAATATAGCAATCAGCCCCAGCATTTT	CPRSRSNCVQYSNQPQHF
once	TRBV6-1	TRBD1	TRBJ1-2	TGTGCCAGCAGTGTGGGACAGGGGACCTATGGCTACACCTTC	CASSVGQGTYGYTF
.	TRBV6-6	TRBD1	TRBJ2-1	TGTGCCAGCAGTCCTCCGGGACAGCTATTTGATGAGCAGTTCTTC	CASSPPGQLFDEQFF
.	TRBV21-1	.	TRBJ2-7	TGTGCCAGCAGCAAAGCGCTTGCTACCGACGAGACCTACGAGCAGTACTTC	CASSKALATDETYEQYF
.	TRBV10-2	.	TRBJ2-7	TGCGCCAGCAGTGATTTTACAGGGTCCAACGAGCAGTACTTC	CASSDFTGSNEQYF
.	TRBV19	.	TRBJ1-1	TGTGCCAGTAGTCCCCGATGGGAAACCACTGAAGCTTTCTTT	CASSPRWETTEAFF
.	TRBV7-6	.	TRBJ2-5	TGTGCCAGCCGGGTTGGTGAGACCCAGTACTTC	CASRVGETQYF
.	TRBV9	.	TRBJ1-2	TGTGCCAGCGCCAAACAGGAAAACTATGGCTACACCTTC	CASAKQENYGYTF
once	TRBV7-6	.	TRBJ2-3	TGTGCCAGCAGCCTCCTGAGAGGGGGGCCAGATACGCAGTATTTT	CASSLLRGGPDTQYF
once	TRBV6-1	.	TRBJ1-5	TGTGCCAGATTAGAGGGATACCAGCCCCAGCATTTT	CARLEGYQPQHF
.	TRBV4-1	.	TRBJ2-3	TGCGCCAGCAGCCAAGACGGGGGCACAGATACGCAGTATTTT	CASSQDGGTDTQYF
.	TRBV9	.	TRBJ2-7	TGTGCCAGCAGCGGGGGATCGAAAAACGAGCAGTACTTC	CASSGGSKNEQYF
.	TRBV27	.	TRBJ2-7	TGTGCCAGCAGTGACAGTTCCTACGAGCAGTACTTC	CASSDSSYEQYF
once	TRBV29-1	.	TRBJ1-2	TGCAGCGCCGAAGGGTCCCTTAACTATGGCTACACCTTC	CSAEGSLNYGYTF
.	TRBV15	.	TRBJ1-4	TGTGCCACCAGCCCCGGGACAAGGAATGAAAAACTGTTTTTT	CATSPGTRNEKLFF
.	TRBV7-9	.	TRBJ2-4	TGTGCCAGCAGCCCGAGCAGTTTAGCCAAAAACATTCAGTACTTC	CASSPSSLAKNIQYF
.	TRBV27	.	TRBJ2-7	TGTGCCAGCAGTTCCAGGGGGGCCTCCTACGAGCAGTACTTC	CASSSRGASYEQYF
.	TRBV6-1	TRBD1	TRBJ2-4	TGTGCCAGCAGTACAGGGGGGAAAAACATTCAGTACTTC	CASSTGGKNIQYF
medium-sized	TRBV6-1	.	TRBJ1-6	TGTGCCAGCAGTGAAAGGGTAGGGAGCAATTCACCCCTCCACTTT	CASSERVGSNSPLHF
.	TRBV11-2	.	TRBJ1-6	TGTGCCAGCAGCCCACAGGGACAAAGTAATTCACCCCTCCACTTT	CASSPQGQSNSPLHF
.	TRBV10-3	.	TRBJ1-1	TGTGCCATCAGCGATCTCAGGAATCCGACTGAAGCTTTCTTT	CAISDLRNPTEAFF
.	TRBV6-6	.	TRBJ2-1	TGTGCCAGCAGCTACCCCCTGGATAGGGGGGGCGATGAGCAGTTCTTC	CASSYPLDRGGDEQFF
.	TRBV7-3	.	TRBJ2-7	TGTGCCAGCAGCTTACAGGGGGGAGAGCAGTACTTC	CASSLQGGEQYF
.	TRBV28	.	TRBJ1-2	TGTGCCAGCAGTACCCCGACAGAGGCTAACTATGGCTACACCTTC	CASSTPTEANYGYTF
few	TRBV19	TRBD1	TRBJ1-2	TGTGCCAGTAGTATGGCCGGGACAGGGAACTATGGCTACACCTTC	CASSMAGTGNYGYTF
.	TRBV19	.	TRBJ1-2	TGTGCCAGTAGTATAAGCAGGGCCAACTATGGCTACACCTTC	CASSISRANYGYTF
.	TRBV29-1	.	TRBJ1-1	TGCAGCGTTCCCTTTGGGACGGAGAGACAAGCTTTCTTT	CSVPFGTERQAFF
.	TRBV7-6	.	TRBJ1-1	TGTGCCAGCAGCTTATTAAGTGAAGCTTTCTTT	CASSLLSEAFF
.	TRBV6-6	.	TRBJ2-7	TGTGCCAGCACCGAGGACGGTAGCTCCTACGAGCAGTACTTC	CASTEDGSSYEQYF